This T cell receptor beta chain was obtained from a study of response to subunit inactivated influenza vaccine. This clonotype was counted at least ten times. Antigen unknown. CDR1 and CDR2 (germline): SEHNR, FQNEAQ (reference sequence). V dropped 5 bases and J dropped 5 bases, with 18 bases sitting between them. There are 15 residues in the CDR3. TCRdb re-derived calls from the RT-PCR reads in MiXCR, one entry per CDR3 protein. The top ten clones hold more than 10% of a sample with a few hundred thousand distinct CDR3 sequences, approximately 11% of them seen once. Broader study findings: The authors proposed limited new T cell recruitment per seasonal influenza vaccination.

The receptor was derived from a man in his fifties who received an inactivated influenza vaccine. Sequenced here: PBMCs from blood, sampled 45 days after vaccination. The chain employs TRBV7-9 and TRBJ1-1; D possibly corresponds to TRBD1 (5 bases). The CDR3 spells CASSRDQVRGTEAFF. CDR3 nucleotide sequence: TGTGCCAGCAGCAGGGACCAGGTTCGGGGTACTGAAGCTTTCTTT.